This T cell receptor beta chain was documented in a study of blood T cell repertoires in COVID-19. Study in general: Some COVID-19 samples were acute and others convalescent; all came from the United States, Italy and Spain. Sources were T cells, B-cell-depleted T cells, or PBMCs; the material itself was cDNA or gDNA.

Authors' processing steps: Cell counts per sample came from amplifying reference gene primers. Repertoires were generated with immunoSEQ multiplex PCR, while TCRdb's copy carries only in-frame clones and drops some. Clone size and the V and J calls come from that table; the DNA yielded D and trimming. The sample has fewer than 200,000 clones; 84% are singletons. The CDR3 contains 14 residues. V was trimmed by 4 bases and J by 8 bases, leaving 16 bases between them. Germline CDR1 and CDR2: SEHNR and FQNEAQ (reference sequence). The study assigned cohorts using participant-reported clinical history. Input material: PBMCs or T cells enriched from blood (not recorded which). The sequence was collected from a man aged 50-59 years who had recovered from COVID-19. This chain links TRBV7-9 with TRBJ2-3; TRBD1 is a possible D gene (6 bases). The CDR3 bases are TGTGCCAGCAGCTCATACAGGGTCGTGGCTACGCAGTATTTT. Translating gives CASSSYRVVATQYF.